This is a list of T cell receptor beta chains from one sample in a study of cytomegalovirus exposure and HLA in healthy donors. Data came from immunoSEQ multiplex PCR; TCRdb stores just in-frame clones and leaves some out. The sample records about 56,000 clones, roughly 92% being singletons. The sequenced sample was PBMCs. These receptors were obtained from a man younger than 30 in good health and CMV-seronegative. Both conserved end residues are part of each CDR3. The order of the fields is V gene, J gene, D gene, clone size, CDR3 DNA, CDR3 protein. A D gene is named only where the DNA matches it firmly. Expanded clones get a size class; other rows say once, few or many, or leave the size out.

TRBV5-4	TRBJ2-7	.	.	TGTGCCAGCAGCCCCTGGAGCCAGAATGGCGAGCAGTACTTC	CASSPWSQNGEQYF
TRBV6-1	TRBJ2-2	.	.	TGTGCCAGCAGCCCCGCAAAGACTAACACCGGGGAGCTGTTTTTT	CASSPAKTNTGELFF
TRBV28	TRBJ2-1	TRBD2	.	TGTGCCAGCACCCCACCCCTAGCGGGAGTTAATGAGCAGTTCTTC	CASTPPLAGVNEQFF
TRBV19	TRBJ2-1	.	.	TGTGCCAGTAGTACGGGGACTCCAAATGAGCAGTTCTTC	CASSTGTPNEQFF
TRBV19	TRBJ1-4	.	.	TGTGCCAGTAGTCTCAGGGGAGGGGGAGACGAAAAACTGTTTTTT	CASSLRGGGDEKLFF
TRBV2	TRBJ2-7	.	.	TGTGCCAGCAGTCGTCGCGGATTGAACGAGCAGTACTTC	CASSRRGLNEQYF
TRBV5-1	TRBJ2-3	TRBD2	.	TGCGCCAGCAGCTTGAGGAGCGGGAGCGTCACAGATACGCAGTATTTT	CASSLRSGSVTDTQYF
TRBV27	TRBJ2-2	.	.	TGTGCCAGCAGTTTCCCAGGTACCGGGGAGCTGTTTTTT	CASSFPGTGELFF
TRBV7-2	TRBJ2-1	TRBD2	.	TGTGCCAGCAGCAGGCAGAATGGGAGGGCGGGCTACAATGAGCAGTTCTTC	CASSRQNGRAGYNEQFF
TRBV18	TRBJ2-3	TRBD2	.	TGTGCCAGCTCACGAAGCGGGATGGGAGATACGCAGTATTTT	CASSRSGMGDTQYF
TRBV19	TRBJ1-4	.	.	TGTGCCAGTAGTATGTCGGAGAGGGAGAATGAAAAACTGTTTTTT	CASSMSERENEKLFF
TRBV29-1	TRBJ2-7	.	few	TGCAGCGTGCGGCGGGGACTCTACGAGCAGTACTTC	CSVRRGLYEQYF
TRBV9	TRBJ2-1	.	.	TGTGCCAGCAGCGGAAACAGGGACCCTTACAATGAGCAGTTCTTC	CASSGNRDPYNEQFF
TRBV15	TRBJ2-1	.	once	TGTGCCACCAGCAGAGTCCGGACAGATAAAGGGAATGAGCAGTTCTTC	CATSRVRTDKGNEQFF
TRBV4-3	TRBJ1-1	TRBD1	.	TGCGCCAGCCGACAGGGACTCTACACTGAAGCTTTCTTT	CASRQGLYTEAFF
TRBV4-3	TRBJ2-5	.	.	TGCGCCAGCAGCCAAGATCAGTGGAGGCCCCAAGAGACCCAGTACTTC	CASSQDQWRPQETQYF
TRBV19	TRBJ1-1	TRBD1	.	TGTGCCAGTAGTATGCCGACAGGGGCGGGAGTCACTGAAGCTTTCTTT	CASSMPTGAGVTEAFF
TRBV19	TRBJ2-1	TRBD2	.	TGTGCCAGTAGTGTGGTTTCTGGAGCGGGAGTCGGGCAGTTCTTC	CASSVVSGAGVGQFF
TRBV4-3	TRBJ1-2	TRBD1	.	TGCGCCAGCAGCCAAATGACAGGGAACCCTGATGGCTACACCTTC	CASSQMTGNPDGYTF
TRBV19	TRBJ1-2	.	.	TGTGCCAGTAGTGGCCCGGACATTATCTATGGCTACACCTTC	CASSGPDIIYGYTF
TRBV7-9	TRBJ2-1	TRBD2	.	TGTGCCAGCAGCCTGGGGACTAGCGGGAGGAATGAGCAGTTCTTC	CASSLGTSGRNEQFF
TRBV15	TRBJ2-5	.	.	TGTGCCACCAGCAGAGATCGGGAGACCCAGTACTTC	CATSRDRETQYF
TRBV5-6	TRBJ2-7	TRBD1	few	TGTGCCAGCAGCTTGGTCTTTGGGACAGCCTCCTACGAGCAGTACTTC	CASSLVFGTASYEQYF
TRBV29-1	TRBJ1-1	.	once	TGCAGCGTTGACGCGTGGAGAGGAGCTTTCTTT	CSVDAWRGAFF
TRBV9	TRBJ2-3	TRBD2	.	TGTGCCAGCAGCGTAAATGAGCTAGCGGGAACTACGCAGTATTTT	CASSVNELAGTTQYF
TRBV5-4	TRBJ2-2	.	.	TGTGCCAGCAGCCCAAATACAGGGTACACCGGGGAGCTGTTTTTT	CASSPNTGYTGELFF
TRBV9	TRBJ2-1	TRBD2	.	TGTGCCAGCAGCGTTGGGACTAGCGGGATTATTGAGCAGTTCTTC	CASSVGTSGIIEQFF
TRBV4-2	TRBJ2-3	TRBD2	.	TGTGCCAGCAGCCAAGTTAGCGGGTTCACAGATACGCAGTATTTT	CASSQVSGFTDTQYF
TRBV19	TRBJ1-1	.	.	TGTGCCAGTAGTATTGGTGGTTGGGAGGGGGTCTACACTGAAGCTTTCTTT	CASSIGGWEGVYTEAFF
TRBV15	TRBJ2-3	.	few	TGTGCCACCAGCAGGCGTGAAGATACGCAGTATTTT	CATSRREDTQYF
TRBV7-2	TRBJ2-3	.	.	TGTGCCAGCAGCTTTGAAGCATCAGATACGCAGTATTTT	CASSFEASDTQYF
TRBV4-3	TRBJ2-2	.	.	TGCGCCAGCAGCCAAGATACGGTACAGGGTACCGTAGCCGGGGAGCTGTTTTTT	CASSQDTVQGTVAGELFF
TRBV5-6	TRBJ2-1	TRBD2	.	TGTGCCAGCAGCCACGAGGTAGCGGGGTACAATGAGCAGTTCTTC	CASSHEVAGYNEQFF
TRBV27	TRBJ2-1	.	.	TGTGCCAGCAGTTCAGGGCGGAATAGGAATGAGCAGTTCTTC	CASSSGRNRNEQFF
TRBV9	TRBJ2-2	TRBD1	.	TGTGCCAGCAGCATCCCGTCGGGACAGGGGGCGCGAAGCACCGGGGAGCTGTTTTTT	CASSIPSGQGARSTGELFF
TRBV6-5	TRBJ1-2	.	.	TGTGCCAGCAGTTACTCGCGGGGGGGGGCTAACTATGGCTACACCTTC	CASSYSRGGANYGYTF
TRBV5-1	TRBJ2-3	.	few	TGCGCCAGCAGCGAGGGCGGAGGAGGTGGAGATACGCAGTATTTT	CASSEGGGGGDTQYF
TRBV2	TRBJ2-7	.	few	TGTGCCAGCAGTCTAACAGGGACCTCCTACGAGCAGTACTTC	CASSLTGTSYEQYF
TRBV5-6	TRBJ2-1	TRBD1	.	TGTGCCAGCAGCTCCTTGACAGGGGTGGATGAGCAGTTCTTC	CASSSLTGVDEQFF
TRBV27	TRBJ1-5	.	.	TGTGCCAGCAGTTCCGGGGAAAGCAATCAGCCCCAGCATTTT	CASSSGESNQPQHF
TRBV7-8	TRBJ2-7	TRBD1	.	TGTGCCAGCAGCTTAATCTTCGGACAGGGGGCTTTTCACGAGCAGTACTTC	CASSLIFGQGAFHEQYF
TRBV5-4	TRBJ2-3	.	.	TGTGCCAGCAGATTTGCATCTGCAGGAGATACGCAGTATTTT	CASRFASAGDTQYF
TRBV27	TRBJ2-3	.	.	TGTGCCAGCAGTTTATACCCGGGCACAGATACGCAGTATTTT	CASSLYPGTDTQYF
TRBV4-3	TRBJ1-5	.	.	TGCGCCAGCAGCCAAGATCGGTTAAGCAATCAGCCCCAGCATTTT	CASSQDRLSNQPQHF
TRBV19	TRBJ2-4	TRBD2	.	TGTGCCACCATAGGGGCTAGCGGGAGTTCCAAAAACATTCAGTACTTC	CATIGASGSSKNIQYF
TRBV25-1	TRBJ1-4	.	.	TGTGCCAGCAGTGAATACGGACGGGGACTAAAACTGTTTTTT	CASSEYGRGLKLFF
TRBV5-1	TRBJ2-4	.	once	TGCGCCAGCAGCTTAGGGGGGGAAAACATTCAGTACTTC	CASSLGGENIQYF
TRBV12-5	TRBJ1-2	TRBD1	.	TGTGCTAGTGAATCACTCGGGAACGGGACAGGAGATCCCGGAGGTGGCTACACCTTC	CASESLGNGTGDPGGGYTF
TRBV11-3	TRBJ2-2	.	.	TGTGCCAGCAGCTTAGTGGGAGTGAACACCGGGGAGCTGTTTTTT	CASSLVGVNTGELFF
TRBV28	TRBJ1-2	.	.	TGTGCCAGCAGTCACCCAGACAGGCGAATAGGCTATGGCTACACCTTC	CASSHPDRRIGYGYTF
TRBV7-9	TRBJ2-1	TRBD1	.	TGTGCCAGCAGTCCCGGGACAGGGGGCACCTACAATGAGCAGTTCTTC	CASSPGTGGTYNEQFF
TRBV5-1	TRBJ2-7	.	.	TGCGCCAGCAGCTTGGCTCCCTCGGGTATTAGCGTCTCCTACGAGCAGTACTTC	CASSLAPSGISVSYEQYF
TRBV28	TRBJ1-3	.	.	TGTGCCAGCAAGGAAACAGCGGGGGGAAACACCATATATTTT	CASKETAGGNTIYF
TRBV15	TRBJ2-7	.	once	TGTGCCACCAGCAGAGCCTTAGATAACCCCTACGAGCAGTACTTC	CATSRALDNPYEQYF
TRBV5-5	TRBJ2-1	TRBD1	.	TGTGCCAGCAGCTTTGAACCGGGACAGGGGGACAATGAGCAGTTCTTC	CASSFEPGQGDNEQFF
TRBV11-3	TRBJ2-2	TRBD2	.	TGTGCCAGCAGCCCTCAAGCGGGAGGAAGCACCGGGGAGCTGTTTTTT	CASSPQAGGSTGELFF
TRBV7-2	TRBJ2-1	.	.	TGTGCCAGCAGCTTAGTTCCTAGCAGTTCCTACAATGAGCAGTTCTTC	CASSLVPSSSYNEQFF
TRBV4-1	TRBJ2-1	.	.	TGCGCCAGCAGCCAAGGTGGTCTCAGGGATCCCTCCTACAATGAGCAGTTCTTC	CASSQGGLRDPSYNEQFF
TRBV4-2	TRBJ2-7	.	few	TGTGCCAGCAGCCAAGATCCGGTATCCTACGAGCAGTACTTC	CASSQDPVSYEQYF